The T cell receptor beta chain under discussion was sequenced for a study of shared clonotypes between healthy human individuals. As for the study in general: The study drew on two women and three men aged 18 to 49 as donors.

Execution of the assay was at deep level. Sequencing used immunoSEQ multiplex PCR; TCRdb keeps in-frame clones, though not all of them. The sample has around 550,000 clones, less than 96% seen once. Trimming removed 4 bases from V and 2 bases from J; junction bases left unmatched: 2. This CDR3 spans 14 amino acids. CDR1 is SGHRS and CDR2 is YFSETQ in the germline V gene. The sample comprised naive CD4+ T cells sorted from blood. Documented subset: CD45RA+ positively selected. The J gene is TRBJ2-3, the V gene TRBV5-1; 9 bases align to TRBD2. This receptor was identified in a woman aged 25 to 39 in good health. The CDR3 loop reads CASSRLADTDTQYF. For the CDR3, the DNA is TGCGCCAGCAGCAGACTAGCGGACACAGATACGCAGTATTTT.